Below are 27 T cell receptor beta chains sequenced from a single sample in a study of radiotherapy plus CTLA-4 blockade in lung cancer. Method: immunoSEQ multiplex PCR; TCRdb's copy keeps in-frame clones and lacks some. The repertoire consists of 25,000 to 30,000 clones, with over 70% occurring once and the leading ten covering 24%. The sample in question was peripheral blood, obtained from a patient treated with radiotherapy plus ipilimumab. The source of these receptors is a human donor with non-small cell lung cancer that progressed on radiotherapy plus ipilimumab.

CDR3 residues: CARSQTSGVAKNIQYF. The DNA of the CDR3 is TGTGCCAGAAGCCAGACTAGCGGGGTAGCCAAAAACATTCAGTACTTC. The chain carries TRBV5-3 and TRBJ2-4; TRBD2 agrees at 11 bases. TRBV5-3 is labeled an ORF, and its function is uncertain. This CDR3 has 16 amino acids. Germline trimming cut 4 bases from V and 0 bases from J; bases unmatched to any gene: 3.

V gene TRBV19 combines with J gene TRBJ1-1, with a possible D match to TRBD1 (6 bases). V was clipped by 5 bases and J by 4 bases, with 20 bases between them. The length of the CDR3 is 16 residues. CDR1 LNHDA and CDR2 SQIVND come from the germline V gene (reference sequence). This chain's CDR3 is CASSVRHRERATEAFF. The CDR3 DNA follows: TGTGCCAGTAGTGTGAGACACAGGGAGAGGGCCACTGAAGCTTTCTTT.

The CDR3 DNA reads as TGTGCCAGCAGTTTAATAGGAGGAGAGACCCAGTACTTC. Residues: CASSLIGGETQYF. The V gene is TRBV27, the J gene TRBJ2-5; TRBD2 might be the D (5 bases). Germline V gene sequence: CDR1 MNHEY, CDR2 SMNVEV (reference sequence). This CDR3 comprises 13 residues. The V end lost 2 bases, the J end lost 4 bases, and 8 bases lay between the germline ends.

The V and J genes are TRBV6-5 and TRBJ2-1; 11 bases align to TRBD2. This CDR3 spans 15 amino acids. Germline V lookup: CDR1 MNHEY, CDR2 SVGAGI. V gave up 6 bases and J gave up 5 bases; unmatched junction bases: 6. Here the CDR3 DNA reads TGTGCCAGCAGGACGACTAGCGGGGAAAACAATGAGCAGTTCTTC. The encoded protein is CASRTTSGENNEQFF.

The V gene is TRBV11-1, the J gene TRBJ2-3; D is unresolved. The CDR3 is 15 residues long. Germline assignment: CDR1 SGHAT and CDR2 FQDESV (reference sequence). V lost 4 bases and J lost 1, with 12 bases in between. The CDR3 coding sequence is TGTGCCAGCAGCTACTCACTCCCAGGCACAGATACGCAGTATTTT. It encodes CASSYSLPGTDTQYF.

The chain joins TRBV7-9 to TRBJ1-3, with D unclear. The length of the CDR3 is 16 residues. In germline, CDR1 is SEHNR, CDR2 FQNEAQ (reference sequence). V lost 0 bases and J 0 bases, leaving 9 bases between the germline ends. Here the CDR3 DNA reads TGTGCCAGCAGCTTAGCCCTAGCAGGCTCTGGAAACACCATATATTTT. This gives the protein CASSLALAGSGNTIYF.

The chain uses TRBV19 and TRBJ1-5, with TRBD1 identical over 7 bases. V lost 5 bases, J lost 3 bases, and 13 bases stayed unmatched. This CDR3 has 17 amino acids. Germline loops: CDR1 LNHDA, CDR2 SQIVND (reference sequence). The CDR3 region is CASSLYQGGSDNQPQHF. CDR3 coding DNA: TGTGCCAGTAGTTTGTATCAGGGGGGTTCGGACAATCAGCCCCAGCATTTT.

The gene calls are TRBV4-2 and TRBJ2-1, with 10 bases fitting TRBD2. V shed 1 base and J 4 bases; nucleotides not matched to a gene: 4. Germline assignment: CDR1 LGHNA and CDR2 YNFKEQ. The CDR3 sequence is 16 residues long. The CDR3 DNA is TGTGCCAGCAGCCAAGGAACTAGCGGGGTATACAATGAGCAGTTCTTC. This gives the protein CASSQGTSGVYNEQFF.

J is TRBJ1-2 and V is TRBV29-1; 7 bases align to TRBD1. The CDR3 has 12 amino acids. V was pared by 7 bases and J by 3 bases, with 5 bases of the junction left unmatched. Germline V CDR1 and CDR2: SQVTM, ANQGSEA. In DNA, the CDR3 is TGCAGCGCCGACGGACAGGACTATGGCTACACCTTC. Translation gives CSADGQDYGYTF.

The rearrangement links TRBV5-1 to TRBJ1-1; 10 bases are shared with TRBD1. The CDR3 is made up of 15 amino acids. Germline CDR1 is SGHRS and CDR2 is YFSETQ. The junction had 8 bases not matched to a gene; V was cut back by 4 bases and J by 5 bases. CDR3 coding DNA: TGCGCCAGCAGCACCGACAGGGGGCTGGGGACTGAAGCTTTCTTT. It translates to CASSTDRGLGTEAFF.

This sequence joins TRBV5-1 and TRBJ2-4, with D perhaps matching TRBD1 (7 bases). This CDR3 comprises 18 residues. The V gene's germline CDR1 is SGHRS and CDR2 YFSETQ. V was shortened by 0 bases and J by 10 bases, with 26 bases between the two germline ends. The CDR3 bases are TGCGCCAGCAGCTTGGAAGGTGGAGGGGGCGCCTCCCGACGGATTCAGTACTTC. Its protein is CASSLEGGGGASRRIQYF.

The chain has TRBV7-3 and TRBJ2-1; D may match TRBD1 or TRBD2 (6 bases each). Germline assignment: CDR1 SGHTA and CDR2 FQGTGA. The CDR3 is 13 amino acids. With 3 bases removed from V and 9 bases from J, the gap between germline ends came to 12 bases. CDR3 DNA: TGTGCCAGCAGCTTCGGGGGCGCACGTGAGCAGTTCTTC. Protein product: CASSFGGAREQFF.

The chain carries TRBV6-1 and TRBJ2-7; no clear D gene. Germline V gene lookup returns CDR1 MNHNS and CDR2 SASEGT. The V gene lost 4 bases and the J gene lost 3 bases, with 7 bases spanning the gap. This CDR3 has 12 residues. The DNA for the CDR3 is TGTGCCAGCAGTGCCACTAACTACGAGCAGTACTTC. It yields the protein CASSATNYEQYF.

The gene calls are TRBV7-2 and TRBJ1-6, with D possibly matching TRBD1 (5 bases). Germline V gene lookup returns CDR1 SGHTA and CDR2 FQGNSA. Trimming stripped 1 base from V and 5 bases from J, with 12 bases between. The CDR3 runs 16 residues. This CDR3 is CASSLGGDPHNSPLHF. CDR3 sequence (DNA): TGTGCCAGCAGCTTAGGGGGCGACCCCCATAATTCACCCCTCCACTTT.

This clone was recorded only once. V and J are TRBV4-3 and TRBJ2-7; a possible D gene is TRBD1 (6 bases). The germline V and J ends were trimmed by 0 bases and 0 bases, with 15 bases remaining between them. The CDR3 spans 17 residues. From germline, CDR1 is LGHNA and CDR2 YSLEER. The CDR3 protein is CASSQDTTGSSSYEQYF. CDR3 nucleotide sequence: TGCGCCAGCAGCCAAGATACGACAGGATCTAGCTCCTACGAGCAGTACTTC.

This chain connects TRBV7-9 to TRBJ2-7; no firm D call. The CDR3 runs 15 residues. V lost 5 bases, J lost 0 bases, and 14 bases lay in between. Germline values: CDR1 SEHNR, CDR2 FQNEAQ (reference sequence). The CDR3 DNA sequence: TGTGCCAGCAGCCACATGGGGTCTTCCTCCTACGAGCAGTACTTC. This codes for CASSHMGSSSYEQYF.

This chain links TRBV5-6 with TRBJ1-1, with no clear D. Per germline, CDR1 SGHDT and CDR2 YYEEEE. The ends were cut back, 7 bases at V and 3 bases at J, with 10 bases in the middle. There are 12 residues in the CDR3. The CDR3 DNA follows: TGTGCCAGCTCGGCGGTATACACTGAAGCTTTCTTT. The encoded protein is CASSAVYTEAFF.

The sample holds one count of this clone. The rearrangement links TRBV5-6 to TRBJ2-2; D possibly matches TRBD1 or TRBD2 (6 bases each). Trimming took off 3 bases at V and 3 bases at J, with 15 bases between the two ends. The germline gives CDR1 SGHDT, CDR2 YYEEEE. The CDR3 loop spans 16 amino acids. In DNA, the CDR3 is TGTGCCAGCAGCTCGGGGGCTAGCTCCGACACCGGGGAGCTGTTTTTT. Residues: CASSSGASSDTGELFF.

V is TRBV27 and J is TRBJ2-1, with 12 bases matching TRBD2. V lost 2 bases and J lost 5; bases outside the gene matches: 10. This CDR3 spans 18 amino acids. From germline, CDR1 is MNHEY and CDR2 SMNVEV (reference sequence). CDR3 sequence (DNA): TGTGCCAGCAGTTTAAATCCTAGCGGGGGGGCCAAGGACAATGAGCAGTTCTTC. It yields the protein CASSLNPSGGAKDNEQFF.

The chain employs TRBV2 and TRBJ1-5, with unresolved D. Germline loops: CDR1 SNHLY, CDR2 FYNNEI. This CDR3 has 14 residues. V lost 3 bases and J 0 bases, leaving 6 bases between the germline ends. The CDR3 spells CASSDSYSNQPQHF. DNA for the CDR3: TGTGCCAGCAGTGACAGCTATAGCAATCAGCCCCAGCATTTT.

A single count supports this clone. V gene TRBV7-9 combines with J gene TRBJ2-1; TRBD2 matches 9 bases. V was pared by 3 bases and J by 10 bases, with 7 bases of the junction left unmatched. Germline V CDR1 and CDR2: SEHNR, FQNEAQ (reference sequence). CDR3 length: 14 amino acids. CDR3 residues: CASSLAGGREEQFF. The CDR3, as DNA: TGTGCCAGCAGCTTGGCGGGGGGGCGAGAGGAGCAGTTCTTC.

The V gene is TRBV7-3, the J gene TRBJ1-2, with TRBD1 matching 8 bases. V lost 5 bases to trimming and J lost 1 base; unmatched junction nucleotides: 12. From germline, CDR1 is SGHTA and CDR2 FQGTGA. The CDR3 is 17 amino acids. This chain's CDR3 is CASSPSPGTGLNYGYTF. The CDR3 region has the DNA TGTGCCAGCAGCCCTTCCCCCGGGACAGGTCTTAACTATGGCTACACCTTC.

The chain joins TRBV6-6 to TRBJ1-5; 8 bases match TRBD1. Losses at the gene ends were 10 bases for V and 2 bases for J; bases not matched to a gene: 7. CDR3 length: 14 residues. CDR1 and CDR2 from the germline V gene are MNHNY and SVGAGI (reference sequence). CDR3 region: CATEPGGGNQPQHF. CDR3 sequence (DNA): TGTGCCACCGAGCCAGGGGGCGGCAATCAGCCCCAGCATTTT.

This clone has only a few counts. The rearrangement links TRBV10-2 to TRBJ2-6, with D perhaps matching TRBD1 (5 bases). CDR3 length: 14 residues. V was cut by 7 bases and J by 0 bases, with 7 bases left in between. CDR1 and CDR2 from the germline V gene are WSHSY and SAAADI. This CDR3 reads CASNTGSGANVLTF. The CDR3 DNA sequence: TGCGCCAGCAATACAGGCTCTGGGGCCAACGTCCTGACTTTC.

This rearrangement joins TRBV4-1 to TRBJ2-7, with no clear D. Trimming removed 1 base from V and 3 bases from J, with 7 bases in between. CDR1 and CDR2 (germline): MGHRA, YSYEKL. The CDR3 totals 13 residues. CDR3 sequence (DNA): TGCGCCAGCAGCCAAGGCACCGACTACGAGCAGTACTTC. Translating it yields CASSQGTDYEQYF.

This clone has a single count. This same CDR3 is encoded by further DNA sequences in the sample. This chain links TRBV27 with TRBJ1-5; maybe TRBD1 (6 bases). The CDR3 spans 16 residues. V lost 5 bases and J 2 bases, leaving 16 bases between the germline ends. CDR1 is MNHEY, CDR2 SMNVEV, per germline (reference sequence). CDR3 bases: TGTGCCAGCAGTCCCCTCGGAGGGGGTGGCAATCAGCCCCAGCATTTT. It specifies CASSPLGGGGNQPQHF.

Only a few counts were recorded for this clone. The chain is built from TRBV18 and TRBJ2-5, with D uncertain. The CDR3 sequence is 11 residues long. Trimming left V 3 bases short and J 1 base short, with 0 bases between. Germline V gene data show CDR1 as KGHSH and CDR2 as LQKENI. The CDR3 DNA reads as TGTGCCAGCTCACCCCAAGAGACCCAGTACTTC. This translates into CASSPQETQYF.